This T cell receptor beta chain is from a study of vaccination and CD4 T cells after COVID-19. Study as a whole: SARS-CoV-2 had been detected by nasal swab PCR in convalescent patients; nine were mild, one severe. Taking of post-vaccine samples occurred a median about 70 days after dose two (range 14 to 241).

Turning to this clonotype: Its target is unknown.

This CDR3 is 15 amino acids long. Looked up from germline, CDR1 is SNHLY and CDR2 is FYNNEI. With the Oncomine TCR Beta short-read assay, DNA from cultured CD4+ T cells was sequenced. Using its own MiXCR run on the PCR reads, TCRdb lists one record per CDR3 protein. This table holds 7,000 to 9,000 distinct CDR3 sequences, approximately 48% found once. Study results and limitations: Convalescent patients had 304 of 307 vaccine-specific clones showing spike mono-reactivity.

Treatment indicated: roughly ten-day PBMC culture with coronavirus spike peptide pools or control peptides (ViraFEST assay). Before TCRs were sequenced, ViraFEST expanded antigen-specific T cells with peptide pools. The chain links TRBV2 to TRBJ1-1; D is undetermined. Input material: CD4+ T cells from blood, cultured in vitro. The receptor's source is a human donor who had recovered from COVID-19. The CDR3 spells CATTTGDQVNTEAFF. The CDR3 nucleotides are TGTGCGACCACCACCGGCGACCAAGTTAACACTGAAGCTTTCTTT.